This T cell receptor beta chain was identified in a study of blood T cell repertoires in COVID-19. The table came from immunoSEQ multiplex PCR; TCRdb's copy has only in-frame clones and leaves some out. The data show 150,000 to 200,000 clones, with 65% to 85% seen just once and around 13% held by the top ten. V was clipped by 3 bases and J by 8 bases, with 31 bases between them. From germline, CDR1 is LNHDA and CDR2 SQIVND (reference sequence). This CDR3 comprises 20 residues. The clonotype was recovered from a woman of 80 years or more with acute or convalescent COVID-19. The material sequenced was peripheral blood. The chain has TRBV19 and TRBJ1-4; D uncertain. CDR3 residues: CASSISGNPGYYPRKEKLFF. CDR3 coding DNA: TGTGCCAGTAGTATTAGCGGGAACCCGGGTTACTATCCGAGAAAGGAAAAACTGTTTTTT.